This T cell receptor beta chain derives from a study of regulatory T cells in long-lasting Graves disease. General study results and limits: Accuracy was perhaps lowered by the small sample size. TRBV28, TRBJ1-2 and TRBJ2-5 were segments that persistent disease favored.

This clonotype was found many times. The antigen is not known. CDR1 and CDR2 (germline): SGHRS, YFSETQ. Trimming removed 3 bases from V and 1 base from J; junction bases left unmatched: 0. This CDR3 region has 15 residues. The time point is: newly diagnosed GD, antithyroid drugs for less than 3 months. Extracted RNA from PBMCs served as the source of the TCR library. Combining iRepertoire HTBI primers with Arm-PCR of CDR3 regions, the authors built TCR beta libraries. TCRdb reanalysed the multiplex PCR reads using MiXCR and keeps one entry per CDR3 protein. This table has approximately 560,000 distinct CDR3 sequences, about 16% appearing once. These sequences were also reported in another study, on T cells in Graves' hyperthyroidism and ophthalmopathy. That source notes: Among clonotypes expanded in thyroid above 0.001, most were also found in blood.

Sequencing was performed on peripheral blood mononuclear cells (PBMCs), taken at new diagnosis, from a patient treated with antithyroid drugs. The source of this sequence is a man aged 18 to 35 with Graves disease. This sequence joins TRBV5-1 and TRBJ2-3, with 12 bases matching TRBD2. CDR3 DNA sequence: TGCGCCAGCAGCTGGACTAGCGGGGGCACAGATACGCAGTATTTT. Amino acid sequence: CASSWTSGGTDTQYF.